These T cell receptor beta chains were read from a single sample in a study of memory CD4+ T cells and cytomegalovirus serostatus. Assay used: immunoSEQ multiplex PCR; TCRdb lists only in-frame clones, some missing. The profile covers tens of thousands of clones, with about 76% appearing a single time and about 4.5% taken by the ten largest. Sequencing input: memory CD4+ T cells from blood. The origin of the receptors is an adult in good health and CMV-seropositive. Each CDR3 is given with its conserved first and last residue. Each record gives: D gene, J gene, clone size, V gene, CDR3 length, CDR3 DNA, CDR3 protein. D genes are given only for firm matches. Only some rows state a clone size, as once, few, many or a class for expanded clones.

d_gene: NA; j_gene: TRBJ1-2; abundance: NA; v_gene: TRBV6-1; len: 13; CDR3nt: TGTGCCAGCAGGCCCTGGCTGAACTATGGCTACACCTTC; CDR3aa: CASRPWLNYGYTF
d_gene: NA; j_gene: TRBJ1-5; abundance: NA; v_gene: TRBV18; len: 13; CDR3nt: TGTGCCAGCTCACCAGGGGGCGATCAGCCCCAGCATTTT; CDR3aa: CASSPGGDQPQHF
d_gene: NA; j_gene: TRBJ1-3; abundance: NA; v_gene: TRBV7-2; len: 15; CDR3nt: TGTGCCAGCAGCTTAGTAGGCGGTGACGGAAACACCATATATTTT; CDR3aa: CASSLVGGDGNTIYF
d_gene: NA; j_gene: TRBJ2-3; abundance: few; v_gene: TRBV7-3; len: 17; CDR3nt: TGTGCCAGCACCCTAAGGACGGTAGCAAATAGCACAGATACGCAGTATTTT; CDR3aa: CASTLRTVANSTDTQYF
d_gene: NA; j_gene: TRBJ1-5; abundance: NA; v_gene: TRBV7-3; len: 13; CDR3nt: TGTGCCAGCAGCTTATCCCCCAATCAGCCCCAGCATTTT; CDR3aa: CASSLSPNQPQHF
d_gene: NA; j_gene: TRBJ2-1; abundance: NA; v_gene: TRBV5-6; len: 11; CDR3nt: TGTGCCAGCAGCATTGGGATAGAGCAGTTCTTC; CDR3aa: CASSIGIEQFF
d_gene: TRBD1; j_gene: TRBJ1-1; abundance: NA; v_gene: TRBV30; len: 15; CDR3nt: TGTGCCTGGAGCTACAAAGACAGGGGAACCACTGAAGCTTTCTTT; CDR3aa: CAWSYKDRGTTEAFF
d_gene: NA; j_gene: TRBJ2-1; abundance: NA; v_gene: TRBV11-2; len: 16; CDR3nt: TGTGCCAGCAGCCCCCGAACCCAGTACTCCTACAATGAGCAGTTCTTC; CDR3aa: CASSPRTQYSYNEQFF
d_gene: TRBD1; j_gene: TRBJ2-5; abundance: NA; v_gene: TRBV2; len: 13; CDR3nt: TGTGCCAGCAGTGAGGGCAGGGGGGAGACCCAGTACTTC; CDR3aa: CASSEGRGETQYF
d_gene: NA; j_gene: TRBJ2-7; abundance: NA; v_gene: TRBV7-6; len: 14; CDR3nt: TGTGCCAGCAGCTTAGGGGTGGGTTCCTACGAGCAGTACTTC; CDR3aa: CASSLGVGSYEQYF
d_gene: NA; j_gene: TRBJ1-3; abundance: NA; v_gene: TRBV28; len: 14; CDR3nt: TGTGCCAGCAGTGGCAGGGGCGAAGGAAACACCATATATTTT; CDR3aa: CASSGRGEGNTIYF